What follows are 25 T cell receptor beta chains derived from one specimen sequenced in a study of cytotoxic CD8 clonotypes in ibrutinib-treated CLL (dated by TCRdb to about 2021). The library was obtained by the immunoSEQ multiplex PCR assay. Not all clones reach the TCRdb copy of this immuneACCESS table, which keeps in-frame sequences only. Checked studies attribute under half of the gap to unresolved V genes and leave the rest unexplained. Across this sample there are tens of thousands of clones, with about 70% seen only once. Jointly, the top ten make up about 13% of the sample. The time point label on this specimen signifies: 12 months on ibrutinib. The sequenced sample was PBMCs, obtained after 12 months of ibrutinib treatment. The receptors come from a human donor with chronic lymphocytic leukemia.

This clone was seen only a few times. The chain uses TRBV7-9 and TRBJ2-7, with D perhaps matching TRBD1 or TRBD2 (5 bases each). Trimming took off 4 bases at V and 2 bases at J, with 15 bases between the two ends. Germline V gene lookup returns CDR1 SEHNR and CDR2 FQNEAQ (reference sequence). The CDR3 totals 15 residues. The CDR3 protein is CASSSSRGRPYEQYF. The CDR3 DNA reads as TGTGCCAGCAGCTCATCACGGGGCAGGCCCTACGAGCAGTACTTC.

This clone has only one observation. This rearrangement joins TRBV5-1 to TRBJ2-3; 14 positions match TRBD2. The CDR3 loop spans 18 amino acids. V gave up 2 bases and J gave up 4 bases; unmatched junction bases: 9. The germline gives CDR1 SGHRS, CDR2 YFSETQ. In DNA form, the CDR3 reads TGCGCCAGCAGCTTTGGGACTAGCGGGGGCCGCCGAGCAGATACGCAGTATTTT. Translation gives CASSFGTSGGRRADTQYF.

V and J are TRBV6-1 and TRBJ1-1, with D perhaps matching TRBD1 (6 bases). This CDR3 is built from 18 residues. V was trimmed by 4 bases and J by 4 bases, leaving 25 bases between them. Germline CDR1 is MNHNS and CDR2 is SASEGT. The CDR3 nucleotides read TGTGCCAGCAGTGTAATCACAGGGTCCGGGGGTGGGGTCACTGAAGCTTTCTTT. The encoded protein is CASSVITGSGGGVTEAFF.

J is TRBJ2-7 and V is TRBV6-1; weak D call: TRBD2 (7 bases). The germline CDR1 and CDR2 sequences are MNHNS and SASEGT. V was clipped by 0 bases and J by 4 bases, with 13 bases between them. This CDR3 contains 15 residues. CDR3 protein: CASSEAWGGGYEQYF. In DNA, the CDR3 is TGTGCCAGCAGTGAAGCTTGGGGGGGCGGTTACGAGCAGTACTTC.

The chain carries TRBV7-8 and TRBJ2-7, with 7 bases identical to TRBD2. From germline, CDR1 is SGHVS and CDR2 FQNEAQ. V lost 0 bases, J lost 1 base, and 3 bases stayed unmatched. This CDR3 comprises 15 residues. In nucleotides, the CDR3 is TGTGCCAGCAGCTTAGCGAGGGGACTATCCTACGAGCAGTACTTC. It encodes CASSLARGLSYEQYF.

V is TRBV27 and J is TRBJ2-7; tentative D call: TRBD1 (5 bases). Trimming took off 0 bases at V and 2 bases at J, with 11 bases between the two ends. CDR1 is MNHEY and CDR2 is SMNVEV in the germline V gene (reference sequence). The CDR3 loop spans 15 amino acids. DNA for the CDR3: TGTGCCAGCAGTTTATCGGGGCTACGTCCCTACGAGCAGTACTTC. Translated: CASSLSGLRPYEQYF.

The genes are TRBV5-6 and TRBJ2-7, with TRBD2 matching 11 bases. Germline loops: CDR1 SGHDT, CDR2 YYEEEE. J was trimmed by 3 bases and V by 4 bases; bases with no gene match: 9. This CDR3 has 16 residues. The CDR3 DNA sequence: TGTGCCAGCAGCGCCGGGCTAGCGGGGGGCGACTACGAGCAGTACTTC. Its protein is CASSAGLAGGDYEQYF. Combining the CDR3 with reference TRBV5-6 and TRBJ2-7 gives the whole variable domain DAGVTQSPTHLIKTRGQQVTLRCSPKSGHDTVSWYQQALGQGPQFIFQYYEEEERQRGNFPDRFSGHQFPNYSSELNVNALLLGDSALYLCASSAGLAGGDYEQYFGPGTRLTVT.

The chain couples TRBV19 to TRBJ2-1; TRBD1 matches 10 bases. Germline V lookup: CDR1 LNHDA, CDR2 SQIVND (reference sequence). The CDR3 contains 16 residues. V was pared by 4 bases and J by 9 bases, with 12 bases of the junction left unmatched. CDR3 region: CASSTPRDRGFGEQFF. The DNA for the CDR3 is TGTGCCAGTAGTACCCCCCGGGACAGGGGATTCGGTGAGCAGTTCTTC.

This clone was picked up one time. The CDR3 coding sequence is TGTGCCAGCAGCCGCCACTCCTACGAGCAGTACTTC. It translates to CASSRHSYEQYF. The chain is built from TRBV14 and TRBJ2-7; D gene ambiguous. From germline, CDR1 is SGHDN and CDR2 FVKESK. The CDR3 runs to 12 residues. V gave up 4 bases and J gave up 0 bases, with 4 bases separating them. The variable domain in full, with the rest retrieved from reference TRBV14 and TRBJ2-7, is EAGVTQFPSHSVIEKGQTVTLRCDPISGHDNLYWYRRVMGKEIKFLLHFVKESKQDESGMPNNRFLAERTGGTYSTLKVQPAELEDSGVYFCASSRHSYEQYFGPGTRLTVT.

The chain uses TRBV5-6 and TRBJ1-5, with 8 nucleotides matching TRBD1. The CDR3 has 14 residues. V was pared by 0 bases and J by 5 bases, with 1 base of the junction left unmatched. Germline-derived CDR1 and CDR2 are SGHDT and YYEEEE. The CDR3 nucleotides are TGTGCCAGCAGCTTGGCACAGGGGGATCAGCCCCAGCATTTT. Translating gives CASSLAQGDQPQHF.

The rearrangement links TRBV6-4 to TRBJ2-2, with 10 bases lining up with TRBD2. Trimming took 5 bases from V and 4 from J; bases not matched to a gene: 1. The CDR3 spans 14 residues. Germline assignment: CDR1 MRHNA and CDR2 SNTAGT. CDR3 protein: CASSSGGATGELFF. The CDR3 DNA sequence: TGTGCCAGCAGTAGCGGGGGGGCCACCGGGGAGCTGTTTTTT.

The rearrangement links TRBV19 to TRBJ1-2; the match to TRBD1 covers 7 bases. Trimming took 6 bases from V and 7 from J; bases not matched to a gene: 5. This CDR3 region has 12 residues. Looked up from germline, CDR1 is LNHDA and CDR2 is SQIVND (reference sequence). CDR3 sequence reads: CASRSQGVGYTF. CDR3 nucleotide sequence: TGTGCCAGTAGGAGTCAGGGGGTTGGCTACACCTTC.

The V call is TRBV5-1, the J call TRBJ2-3; D not resolved. With 0 bases removed from V and 3 bases from J, the gap between germline ends came to 8 bases. There are 14 residues in the CDR3. CDR1 and CDR2 (germline): SGHRS, YFSETQ. DNA for the CDR3: TGCGCCAGCAGCTTGGAACAGATAACAGATACGCAGTATTTT. It yields the protein CASSLEQITDTQYF.

As regards this clone: Compared with germline, one end of the junction differs, possibly owing to a read error. The CDR3 protein is CASSETGGAGEADF. CDR3 DNA sequence: TGTGCCAGCAGTGAGACAGGGGGAGCCGGAGAAGCAGACTTT. The chain links TRBV6-5 to TRBJ1-1; 9 bases fit TRBD1. This CDR3 contains 14 residues. Germline loops: CDR1 MNHEY, CDR2 SVGAGI.

The chain is built from TRBV28 and TRBJ2-5; a possible D gene is TRBD1 (5 bases). The V end lost 3 bases, the J end lost 3 bases, and 8 bases lay between the germline ends. The CDR3 runs 13 residues. Germline V lookup: CDR1 MDHEN, CDR2 SYDVKM. The CDR3: CASSLGREETQYF. The CDR3 DNA follows: TGTGCCAGCAGTTTGGGCAGGGAAGAGACCCAGTACTTC.

In this sample, this clone turned up a few times. The chain recombines TRBV6-5 with TRBJ1-1; perhaps TRBD1 as D (6 bases). The CDR3 extends over 15 amino acids. The V gene lost 6 bases and the J gene lost 5 bases, with 19 bases spanning the gap. CDR1 is MNHEY, CDR2 SVGAGI, per germline. CDR3 nucleotide sequence: TGTGCCAGCAGCCCCTTACAGGGTTCGTGGACTGAAGCTTTCTTT. It codes for CASSPLQGSWTEAFF.

The V call is TRBV7-6, the J call TRBJ2-2; 10 bases align to TRBD1. Germline CDR1 SGHVS, CDR2 FNYEAQ. Trimming at V came to 5 bases and at J to 5 bases, leaving 8 bases not matched to a gene. This CDR3 has 16 amino acids. CDR3 loop: CASSPRQGAGTGELFF. CDR3 bases: TGTGCCAGCAGCCCGAGACAGGGGGCAGGAACCGGGGAGCTGTTTTTT.

The chain combines TRBV5-1 with TRBJ2-3; TRBD2 might be the D (5 bases). CDR3 length equals 14 residues. Germline values: CDR1 SGHRS, CDR2 YFSETQ. Trimming shortened V by 4 bases and J by 0 bases, and 9 bases separated the two germline ends. The CDR3 sequence: CASSPWTSTDTQYF. DNA of the CDR3: TGCGCCAGCAGCCCATGGACTAGCACAGATACGCAGTATTTT.

V usage is TRBV4-2 and J usage is TRBJ2-7, with no clear D. Germline V gene data show CDR1 as LGHNA and CDR2 as YNFKEQ. The V end lost 0 bases, the J end lost 0 bases, and 15 bases lay between the germline ends. This CDR3 contains 17 residues. CDR3: CASSQEAALRVSYEQYF. The CDR3, as DNA: TGTGCCAGCAGCCAAGAAGCAGCCTTGCGAGTCTCCTACGAGCAGTACTTC.

The chain combines TRBV7-2 with TRBJ2-7, with 10 bases lining up with TRBD2. With V trimmed by 0 bases and J by 0 bases, 8 bases remained unmatched. CDR1 is SGHTA, CDR2 FQGNSA, per germline. The CDR3 has 18 amino acids. In DNA, the CDR3 is TGTGCCAGCAGCTTAGCGTGGGGGCTAGCGGGGGTCTCCTACGAGCAGTACTTC. It translates to CASSLAWGLAGVSYEQYF.

This sequence joins TRBV2 and TRBJ2-7; D uncertain. The germline V gene has CDR1 SNHLY and CDR2 FYNNEI. Trimming removed 4 bases from V and 6 bases from J, with 4 bases in between. This CDR3 has 10 amino acids. CDR3 region: CASSVGEQYF. Here the CDR3 DNA reads TGTGCCAGCAGTGTTGGCGAGCAGTACTTC.

This chain uses TRBV18 with TRBJ1-5, with 7 bases fitting TRBD1. This CDR3 spans 15 amino acids. From germline, CDR1 is KGHSH and CDR2 LQKENI. Trimming cost V 4 bases and J 5 bases; bases outside gene matches: 8. The CDR3 DNA reads TGTGCCAGCTCACGGGGACAGAGTGGGTATCAGCCCCAGCATTTT. Translation gives CASSRGQSGYQPQHF. Using reference TRBV18 and TRBJ1-5 for the parts outside the CDR3, the full variable domain is NAGVMQNPRHLVRRRGQEARLRCSPMKGHSHVYWYRQLPEEGLKFMVYLQKENIIDESGMPKERFSAEFPKEGPSILRIQQVVRGDSAAYFCASSRGQSGYQPQHFGDGTRLSIL.

This clone was recorded a few times. CDR3 residues: CASKGWDNYGYTF. Here the CDR3 DNA reads TGTGCCAGCAAGGGGTGGGACAACTATGGCTACACCTTC. The chain joins TRBV27 to TRBJ1-2; D perhaps matches TRBD1 (5 bases). Germline V CDR1 and CDR2: MNHEY, SMNVEV (reference sequence). The CDR3 sequence is 13 residues long. Deletions cut 7 bases from V and 2 bases from J, with 11 bases between.

This chain joins TRBV5-6 and TRBJ2-3, with 9 bases lining up with TRBD1. The germline CDR1 and CDR2 sequences are SGHDT and YYEEEE. With V trimmed by 1 base and J by 1 base, 4 bases remained unmatched. CDR3 length: 16 residues. The CDR3 DNA follows: TGTGCCAGCAGCTTGAGCCGGGACAGGGGCACAGATACGCAGTATTTT. This sequence encodes CASSLSRDRGTDTQYF.

This chain joins TRBV19 and TRBJ2-3, with D perhaps matching TRBD1 (6 bases). The CDR3 loop spans 13 amino acids. Germline V gene sequence: CDR1 LNHDA, CDR2 SQIVND (reference sequence). The V gene lost 7 bases and the J gene lost 2 bases, with 10 bases spanning the gap. The CDR3: CASTEGVTDTQYF. As DNA, the CDR3 is TGTGCCAGTACCGAGGGGGTCACAGATACGCAGTATTTT.